This T cell receptor (beta chain) emerged from a study of blood T cell repertoires in COVID-19. Study context: COVID-19 samples, acute and convalescent, were from the United States, Italy and Spain. Sources were T cells, B-cell-depleted T cells, or PBMCs; the material itself was cDNA or gDNA.

This clone has just one count. The junction had 3 bases not matched to a gene; V was cut back by 0 bases and J by 3 bases. The CDR3 is 16 amino acids. Germline values: CDR1 SGHAT, CDR2 FQNNGV. The repertoire was sequenced with immunoSEQ multiplex PCR; TCRdb's copy has only in-frame clones and lacks some. The table lists approximately 350,000 clones, over 70% of them singletons. The sample consisted of peripheral blood. The chain has TRBV11-2 and TRBJ2-2; TRBD2 agrees at 8 bases. This receptor was obtained from a man aged 25 to 40 with active or convalescent COVID-19. The DNA for the CDR3 is TGTGCCAGCAGCTTAGAATCGACTAGCGACACCGGGGAGCTGTTTTTT. Translating gives CASSLESTSDTGELFF.